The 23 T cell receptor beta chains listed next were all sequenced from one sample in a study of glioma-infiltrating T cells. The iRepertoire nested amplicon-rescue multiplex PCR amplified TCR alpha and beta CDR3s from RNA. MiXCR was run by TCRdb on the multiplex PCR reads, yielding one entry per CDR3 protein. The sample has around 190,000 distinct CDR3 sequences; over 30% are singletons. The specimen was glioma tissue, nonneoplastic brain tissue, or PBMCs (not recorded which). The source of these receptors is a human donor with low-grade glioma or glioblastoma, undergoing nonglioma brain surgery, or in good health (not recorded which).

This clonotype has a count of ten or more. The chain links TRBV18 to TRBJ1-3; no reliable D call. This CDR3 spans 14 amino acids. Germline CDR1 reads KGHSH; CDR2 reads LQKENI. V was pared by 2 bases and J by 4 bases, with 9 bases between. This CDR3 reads CASSPGSTGNTIYF. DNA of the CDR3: TGTGCCAGCTCACCAGGCAGCACGGGAAACACCATATATTTT.

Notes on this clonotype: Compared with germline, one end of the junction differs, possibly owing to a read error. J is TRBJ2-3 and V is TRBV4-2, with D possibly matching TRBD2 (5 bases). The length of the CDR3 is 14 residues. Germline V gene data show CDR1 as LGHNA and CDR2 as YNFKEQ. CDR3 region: CARSQVTIGDTQYF. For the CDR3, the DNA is TGTGCCAGAAGCCAAGTGACTATCGGGGATACGCAGTATTTT.

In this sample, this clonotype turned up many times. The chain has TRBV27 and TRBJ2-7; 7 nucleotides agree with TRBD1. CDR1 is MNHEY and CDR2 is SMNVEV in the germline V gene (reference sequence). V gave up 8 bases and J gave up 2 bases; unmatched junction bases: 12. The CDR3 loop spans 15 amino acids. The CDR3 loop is CASAAYRDRTYEQYF. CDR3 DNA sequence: TGTGCCAGCGCCGCTTACCGGGACAGAACCTACGAGCAGTACTTC.

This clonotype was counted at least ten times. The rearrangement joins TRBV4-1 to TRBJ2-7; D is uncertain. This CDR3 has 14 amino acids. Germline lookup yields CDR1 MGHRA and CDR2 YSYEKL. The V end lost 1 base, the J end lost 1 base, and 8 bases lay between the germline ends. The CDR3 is CASSQGSTSYEQYF. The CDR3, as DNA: TGCGCCAGCAGCCAAGGGTCCACTTCCTACGAGCAGTACTTC.

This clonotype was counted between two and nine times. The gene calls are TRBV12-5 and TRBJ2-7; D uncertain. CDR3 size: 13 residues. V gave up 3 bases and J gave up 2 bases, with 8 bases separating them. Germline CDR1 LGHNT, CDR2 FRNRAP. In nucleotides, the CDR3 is TGTGCTAGTGGTTTAAAGGCACCCTACGAGCAGTACTTC. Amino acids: CASGLKAPYEQYF.

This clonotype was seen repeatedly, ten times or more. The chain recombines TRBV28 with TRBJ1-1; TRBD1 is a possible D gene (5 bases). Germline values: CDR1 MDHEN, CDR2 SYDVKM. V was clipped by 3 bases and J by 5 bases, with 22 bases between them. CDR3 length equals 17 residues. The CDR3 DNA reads TGTGCCAGCAGTTTTATACGTGAGGGGAGGAAAGCGACTGAAGCTTTCTTT. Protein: CASSFIREGRKATEAFF.

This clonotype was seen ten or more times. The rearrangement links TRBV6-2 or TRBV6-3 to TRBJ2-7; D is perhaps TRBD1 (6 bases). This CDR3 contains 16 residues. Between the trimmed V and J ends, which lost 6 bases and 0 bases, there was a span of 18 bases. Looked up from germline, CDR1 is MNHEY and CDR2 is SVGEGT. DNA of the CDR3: TGTGCCAGCAGGGCCCCATGGACAGTGATCTCCTACGAGCAGTACTTC. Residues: CASRAPWTVISYEQYF.

The CDR3 sequence: CASSFTGAETEAFF. CDR3 coding DNA: TGCGCCAGCAGCTTTACAGGGGCTGAAACTGAAGCTTTCTTT. J is TRBJ1-1 and V is TRBV5-1; 7 nucleotides match TRBD1. V trimming: 2 bases; J trimming: 5 bases; junction bases outside the gene matches: 6. The CDR3 loop spans 14 amino acids. Looked up from germline, CDR1 is SGHRS and CDR2 is YFSETQ. The full variable domain, in which reference TRBV5-1 and TRBJ1-1 provide the parts outside the CDR3, is KAGVTQTPRYLIKTRGQQVTLSCSPISGHRSVSWYQQTPGQGLQFLFEYFSETQRNKGNFPGRFSGRQFSNSRSEMNVSTLELGDSALYLCASSFTGAETEAFFGQGTRLTVV.

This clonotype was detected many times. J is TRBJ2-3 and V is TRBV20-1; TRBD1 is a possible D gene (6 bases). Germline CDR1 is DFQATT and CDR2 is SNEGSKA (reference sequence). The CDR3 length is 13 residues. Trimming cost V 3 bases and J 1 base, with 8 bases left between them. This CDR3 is CSASKGGTDTQYF. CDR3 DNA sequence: TGCAGTGCTAGTAAGGGGGGCACAGATACGCAGTATTTT.

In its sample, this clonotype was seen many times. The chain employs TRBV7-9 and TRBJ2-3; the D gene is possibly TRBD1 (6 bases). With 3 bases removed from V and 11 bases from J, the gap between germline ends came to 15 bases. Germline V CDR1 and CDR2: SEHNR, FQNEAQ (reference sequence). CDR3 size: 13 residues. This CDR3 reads CASSFSRGYGQYF. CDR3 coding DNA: TGTGCCAGCAGCTTTTCGAGGGGGTATGGGCAGTATTTT.

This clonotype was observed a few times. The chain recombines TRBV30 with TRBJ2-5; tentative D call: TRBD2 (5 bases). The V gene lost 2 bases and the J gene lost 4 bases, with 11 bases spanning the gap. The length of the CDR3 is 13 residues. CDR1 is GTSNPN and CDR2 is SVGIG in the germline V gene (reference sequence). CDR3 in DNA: TGTGCCTGGAGTCCGCGGAGGTTAGAGACCCAGTACTTC. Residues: CAWSPRRLETQYF.

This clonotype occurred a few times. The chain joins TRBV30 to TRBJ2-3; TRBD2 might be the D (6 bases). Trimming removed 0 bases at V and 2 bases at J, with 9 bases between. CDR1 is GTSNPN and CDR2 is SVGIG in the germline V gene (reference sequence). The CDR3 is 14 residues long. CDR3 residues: CAWSVRRDTDTQYF. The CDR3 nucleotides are TGTGCCTGGAGTGTACGGCGGGACACAGATACGCAGTATTTT.

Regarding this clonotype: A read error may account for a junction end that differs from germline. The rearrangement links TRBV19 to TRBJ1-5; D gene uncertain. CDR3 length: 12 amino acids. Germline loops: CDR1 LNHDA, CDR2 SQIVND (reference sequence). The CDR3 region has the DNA TGTGCCGGCCGTGCGGCGGGTCAGCCCCAGCACTTT. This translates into CAGRAAGQPQHF. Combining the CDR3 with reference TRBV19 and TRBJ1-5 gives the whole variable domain DGGITQSPKYLFRKEGQNVTLSCEQNLNHDAMYWYRQDPGQGLRLIYYSQIVNDFQKGDIAEGYSVSREKKESFPLTVTSAQKNPTAFYLCAGRAAGQPQHFGDGTRLSIL.

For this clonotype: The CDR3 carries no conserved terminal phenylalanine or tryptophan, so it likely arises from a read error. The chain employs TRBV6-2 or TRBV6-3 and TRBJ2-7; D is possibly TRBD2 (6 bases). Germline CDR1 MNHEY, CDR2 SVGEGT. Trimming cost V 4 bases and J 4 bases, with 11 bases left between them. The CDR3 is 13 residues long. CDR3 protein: CASSSPAGYEQYL. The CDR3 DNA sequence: TGTGCCAGCAGTTCACCCGCGGGGTACGAGCAGTACTTA.

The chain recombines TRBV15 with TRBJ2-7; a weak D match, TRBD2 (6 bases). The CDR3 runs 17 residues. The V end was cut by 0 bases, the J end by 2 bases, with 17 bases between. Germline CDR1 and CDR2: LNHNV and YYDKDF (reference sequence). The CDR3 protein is CATSRDGEEGGTYEQYF. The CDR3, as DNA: TGTGCCACCAGCAGAGATGGGGAAGAGGGAGGTACCTACGAGCAGTACTTC.

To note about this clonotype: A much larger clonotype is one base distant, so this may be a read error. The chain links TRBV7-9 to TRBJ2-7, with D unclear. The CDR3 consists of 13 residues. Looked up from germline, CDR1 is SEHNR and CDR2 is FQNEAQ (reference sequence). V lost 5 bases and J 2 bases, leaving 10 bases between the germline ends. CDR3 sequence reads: CASSLNSPYEQYF. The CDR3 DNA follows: TGTGCCAGCAGCCTAAACAGCCCCTACGAGCAGTACTTC.

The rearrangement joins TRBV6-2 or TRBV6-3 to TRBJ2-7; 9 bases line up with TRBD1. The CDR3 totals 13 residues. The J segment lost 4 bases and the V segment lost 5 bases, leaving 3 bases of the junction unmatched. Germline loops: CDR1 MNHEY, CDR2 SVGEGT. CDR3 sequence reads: CASSADRGYEQYF. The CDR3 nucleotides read TGTGCCAGCAGTGCCGACAGGGGGTACGAGCAGTACTTC.

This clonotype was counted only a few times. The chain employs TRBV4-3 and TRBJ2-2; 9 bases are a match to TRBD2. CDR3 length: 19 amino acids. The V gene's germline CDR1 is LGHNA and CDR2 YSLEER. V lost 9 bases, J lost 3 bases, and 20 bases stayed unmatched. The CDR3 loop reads CASRPSSGSGSSDTGELFF. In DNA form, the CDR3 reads TGCGCCAGTAGGCCGAGTTCGGGTAGCGGGAGCTCGGACACCGGGGAGCTGTTTTTT.

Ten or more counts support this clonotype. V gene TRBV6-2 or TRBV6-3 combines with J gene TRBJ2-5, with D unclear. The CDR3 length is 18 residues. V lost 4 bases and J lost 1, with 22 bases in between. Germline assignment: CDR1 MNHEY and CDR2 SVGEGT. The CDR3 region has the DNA TGTGCCAGCAGTTGGAGCCCGATATCAGAAGGAACCCAAGAGACCCAGTACTTC. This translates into CASSWSPISEGTQETQYF.

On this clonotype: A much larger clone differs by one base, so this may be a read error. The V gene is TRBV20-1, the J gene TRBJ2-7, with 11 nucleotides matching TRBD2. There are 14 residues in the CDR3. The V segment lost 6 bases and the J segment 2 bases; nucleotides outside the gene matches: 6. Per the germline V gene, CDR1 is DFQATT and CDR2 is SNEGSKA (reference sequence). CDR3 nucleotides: TGCAGTGCGCCCGGGACTAGCGGACCCTACGAGCAGTACTTC. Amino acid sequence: CSAPGTSGPYEQYF.

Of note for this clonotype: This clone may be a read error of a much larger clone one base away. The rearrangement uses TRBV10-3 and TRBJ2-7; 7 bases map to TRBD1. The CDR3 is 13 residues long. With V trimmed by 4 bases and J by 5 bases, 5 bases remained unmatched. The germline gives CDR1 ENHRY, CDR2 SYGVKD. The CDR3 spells CAISVTGSDEQYF. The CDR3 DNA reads TGTGCCATCAGTGTGACAGGGAGTGACGAGCAGTACTTC.

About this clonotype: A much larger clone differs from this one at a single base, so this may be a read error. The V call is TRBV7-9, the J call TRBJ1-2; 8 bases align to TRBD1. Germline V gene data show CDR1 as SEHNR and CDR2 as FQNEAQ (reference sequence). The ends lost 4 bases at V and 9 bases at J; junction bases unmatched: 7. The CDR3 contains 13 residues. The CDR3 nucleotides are TGTGCCAGCAGCTCTCTCGACAGGGGTTGCTACACCTTC. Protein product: CASSSLDRGCYTF.

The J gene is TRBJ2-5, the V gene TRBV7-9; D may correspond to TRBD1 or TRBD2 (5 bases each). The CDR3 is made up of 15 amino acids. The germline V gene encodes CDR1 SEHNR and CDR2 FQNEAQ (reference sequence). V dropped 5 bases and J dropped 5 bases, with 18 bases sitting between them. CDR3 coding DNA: TGTGCCAGCAGCAGCCGGGACGCCGAGGGGGAGACCCAGTACTTC. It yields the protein CASSSRDAEGETQYF.